The next 32 T cell receptor beta chains were all read from a single sample in a study of immunodeficiency (dated by TCRdb to about 2019). For these TCRs, the target antigens are not known. Results the study describes overall, beyond this receptor: V-J pairing and productive entropy of CD4+ T cells appeared to be similar between patients and controls.

The library was made by the immunoSEQ multiplex PCR assay. TCRdb carries this immuneACCESS record with in-frame sequences only. Its versions omit some clonotypes, under half of them owing to an unresolved V gene in the studies checked, with the rest unexplained. The table for this sample lists approximately 2,500 clones; roughly 86% of them were counted only once. Clones ranked in the top ten supply 19% of the sample. Material: CD4+ T cells from blood. Source of these receptors: a woman in her late teens or twenties with POLD1 deficiency.

The chain carries TRBV10-3 and TRBJ1-2; 7 nucleotides line up with TRBD1. The germline gives CDR1 ENHRY, CDR2 SYGVKD. The CDR3 covers 18 residues. V trimming: 4 bases; J trimming: 7 bases; junction bases outside the gene matches: 21. CDR3 in amino acids: CAISVGVNGGGAFGGYTF. The CDR3 DNA is TGTGCCATCAGTGTTGGGGTAAATGGAGGGGGCGCGTTTGGTGGCTACACCTTC.

The chain joins TRBV21-1 to TRBJ2-7; the table's D call of TRBD2 was not tested on the DNA. TRBV21-1 is an annotated pseudogene. This CDR3 is built from 18 residues. The CDR3 loop is CASSKPGLAGGLPYEQYF. The CDR3 bases are TGTGCCAGCAGCAAACCAGGACTAGCGGGAGGACTTCCCTACGAGCAGTACTTC.

This chain connects TRBV11-2 to TRBJ2-7, with TRBD1 as a possible D gene (7 bases). The germline CDR1 and CDR2 sequences are SGHAT and FQNNGV. This CDR3 contains 18 residues. V was pared by 0 bases and J by 7 bases, with 25 bases between. DNA for the CDR3: TGTGCCAGCAGCTTAGATGGGACAGCCTATAGCGGATCGGCAGAGCAGTACTTC. Encoded protein: CASSLDGTAYSGSAEQYF.

The chain carries TRBV29-1 and TRBJ2-1; 7 bases are a match to TRBD1. The CDR3 totals 15 residues. V lost 6 bases and J lost 7; bases outside the gene matches: 15. Germline V lookup: CDR1 SQVTM, CDR2 ANQGSEA. CDR3 sequence (DNA): TGCAGCGTAACTACAGGGGTGAAGGAGATAAATGAGCAGTTCTTC. Translated, it gives CSVTTGVKEINEQFF.

The chain couples TRBV30 to TRBJ2-5; D is uncertain. The CDR3 consists of 13 residues. Trimming removed 2 bases from V and 4 bases from J, with 11 bases in between. Germline CDR1 and CDR2: GTSNPN and SVGIG (reference sequence). The CDR3 here is CAWSIRNRETQYF. CDR3 sequence (DNA): TGTGCCTGGAGTATAAGGAACCGAGAGACCCAGTACTTC.

The gene calls are TRBV15 and TRBJ2-5, with D perhaps TRBD2 (7 bases). The CDR3 has 14 residues. Germline CDR1 and CDR2: LNHNV and YYDKDF (reference sequence). The germline V and J ends were trimmed by 3 bases and 4 bases, with 12 bases remaining between them. Here the CDR3 DNA reads TGTGCCACCAGCAGGAGGGGGAGGGGAGAGACCCAGTACTTC. Its translation: CATSRRGRGETQYF.

This chain connects TRBV28 to TRBJ1-2; the D is unclear. Trimming took off 7 bases at V and 4 bases at J, with 10 bases between the two ends. There are 12 residues in the CDR3. Germline V gives CDR1 MDHEN, CDR2 SYDVKM. The CDR3 region has the DNA TGTGCCAGCAACGAGATACTCTATGGCTACACCTTC. It codes for CASNEILYGYTF.

The CDR3 spells CASSLGYEQYF. The DNA of the CDR3 is TGTGCCAGCAGTTTAGGGTACGAGCAGTACTTC. The V and J genes are TRBV28 and TRBJ2-7, with D hard to call. Trimming shortened V by 2 bases and J by 4 bases, and 3 bases separated the two germline ends. The germline V gene encodes CDR1 MDHEN and CDR2 SYDVKM. The CDR3 has 11 amino acids.

This chain connects TRBV18 to TRBJ1-2; 8 bases align to TRBD1. CDR3 length equals 14 residues. Trimming at V came to 0 bases and at J to 6 bases, leaving 3 bases not matched to a gene. Germline assignment: CDR1 KGHSH and CDR2 LQKENI. CDR3 sequence (DNA): TGTGCCAGCTCACCACCGCAGGACAGGGATGGCTACACCTTC. Protein product: CASSPPQDRDGYTF.

The CDR3 region has the DNA TGTGCCAGCAGCGCCGGACAGGGGGCCGCAACTAATGAAAAACTGTTTTTT. Translation gives CASSAGQGAATNEKLFF. The V call is TRBV25-1, the J call TRBJ1-4; 11 bases agree with TRBD1. The V segment lost 6 bases and the J segment 0 bases; nucleotides outside the gene matches: 6. CDR3 length: 17 residues. Per the germline V gene, CDR1 is MGHDK and CDR2 is SYGVNS.

The chain carries TRBV18 and TRBJ2-5, with unresolved D. Germline CDR1 KGHSH, CDR2 LQKENI. V shed 3 bases and J shed 4 bases, with 9 bases lying between them. The CDR3 sequence is 13 residues long. The CDR3 loop is CASSPPPGETQYF. The CDR3 DNA is TGTGCCAGCTCACCTCCCCCGGGAGAGACCCAGTACTTC. The full variable domain, with the rest looked up from reference TRBV18 and TRBJ2-5, is NAGVMQNPRHLVRRRGQEARLRCSPMKGHSHVYWYRQLPEEGLKFMVYLQKENIIDESGMPKERFSAEFPKEGPSILRIQQVVRGDSAAYFCASSPPPGETQYFGPGTRLLVL.

This clone appeared a single time. The chain uses TRBV19 and TRBJ2-3; D perhaps matches TRBD2 (6 bases). Trimming removed 5 bases at V and 2 bases at J, with 23 bases between. The germline V gene has CDR1 LNHDA and CDR2 SQIVND (reference sequence). This CDR3 has 18 amino acids. The CDR3 region has the DNA TGTGCCAGTAGTTCCCGGGACTTTTTTTTTACCTCCACAGATACGCAGTATTTT. Protein: CASSSRDFFFTSTDTQYF.

The rearrangement uses TRBV6-5 and TRBJ2-4; perhaps TRBD1 as D (6 bases). Germline CDR1 MNHEY, CDR2 SVGAGI. The CDR3 covers 15 residues. Trimming cost V 6 bases and J 3 bases, with 15 bases left between them. CDR3 protein: CASRDVRGVKNIQYF. The CDR3, as DNA: TGTGCCAGCAGGGACGTCAGGGGAGTCAAAAACATTCAGTACTTC.

The rearrangement uses TRBV19 and TRBJ2-3; D is unclear. CDR1 and CDR2 (germline): LNHDA, SQIVND (reference sequence). The CDR3 runs 12 residues. The ends were cut back, 6 bases at V and 5 bases at J, with 9 bases in the middle. The CDR3 nucleotides read TGTGCCAGTAGCACCCCCAGAGATACGCAGTATTTT. This sequence encodes CASSTPRDTQYF.

The rearrangement joins TRBV6-1 to TRBJ2-3, with unresolved D. Germline values: CDR1 MNHNS, CDR2 SASEGT. CDR3 length: 14 residues. Between the trimmed V and J ends, which lost 1 base and 1 base, there was a span of 6 bases. The CDR3 loop reads CASSEVRGTDTQYF. In DNA form, the CDR3 reads TGTGCCAGCAGTGAAGTTCGGGGCACAGATACGCAGTATTTT.

This clone has just one count. J is TRBJ2-2 and V is TRBV18; TRBD1 agrees at 10 bases. The CDR3 length is 18 residues. Looked up from germline, CDR1 is KGHSH and CDR2 is LQKENI. The V and J ends lost 3 bases and 0 bases, in that order; junction bases with no gene match: 7. The chain's CDR3 is CASSPVSGQGANTGELFF. The CDR3 DNA follows: TGTGCCAGCTCACCTGTAAGTGGACAGGGGGCGAACACCGGGGAGCTGTTTTTT.

The chain links TRBV6-2 or TRBV6-3 to TRBJ2-7, with D unclear. The V and J ends lost 3 bases and 3 bases respectively, with 6 bases between them. The V gene's germline CDR1 is MNHEY and CDR2 SVGEGT. The CDR3 spans 12 residues. CDR3 sequence reads: CASSYFYYEQYF. In DNA form, the CDR3 reads TGTGCCAGCAGTTATTTTTACTACGAGCAGTACTTC.

The CDR3, as DNA: TGTGCCAGCAGCTCCCGGGACAGGGGGAATAGAGCTTTCTTT. Translation: CASSSRDRGNRAFF. The chain couples TRBV5-6 to TRBJ1-1; 11 bases line up with TRBD1. J gave up 10 bases and V 3 bases, and 8 bases lay outside the gene matches. The germline V gene encodes CDR1 SGHDT and CDR2 YYEEEE. The CDR3 has 14 amino acids.

The chain joins TRBV6-5 to TRBJ1-2, with 8 bases lining up with TRBD1. CDR3 length: 14 residues. J lost 6 bases, V lost 5 bases, and 8 bases had no gene match. The germline V gene has CDR1 MNHEY and CDR2 SVGAGI. CDR3 residues: CASSPRTGNDGYTF. DNA for the CDR3: TGTGCCAGCAGTCCTCGGACAGGGAACGATGGCTACACCTTC.

This clone was counted only a few times. The V gene is TRBV7-8, the J gene TRBJ1-5, with a tentative D call TRBD1 (6 bases). Trimming left V 1 base short and J 7 bases short, with 11 bases between. CDR3 length equals 14 residues. Germline CDR1 reads SGHVS; CDR2 reads FQNEAQ. The CDR3 sequence: CASSLDRANQPQHF. DNA for the CDR3: TGTGCCAGCAGCTTAGACAGGGCCAACCAGCCCCAGCATTTT. Using reference TRBV7-8 and TRBJ1-5 for the parts outside the CDR3, the full variable domain is GAGVSQSPRYKVAKRGQDVALRCDPISGHVSLFWYQQALGQGPEFLTYFQNEAQLDKSGLPSDRFFAERPEGSVSTLKIQRTQQEDSAVYLCASSLDRANQPQHFGDGTRLSIL.

This chain uses TRBV10-1 with TRBJ2-3; 8 bases map to TRBD2. V lost 5 bases, J lost 4 bases, and 17 bases stayed unmatched. The CDR3 spans 18 residues. Germline CDR1 and CDR2: WNHNN and SYGVQD (reference sequence). The CDR3 protein is CASSPPGSAGRGADTQYF. CDR3 DNA sequence: TGCGCCAGCAGTCCCCCCGGATCGGCCGGGAGGGGAGCAGATACGCAGTATTTT.

J is TRBJ2-2 and V is TRBV3-1 (or the pseudogene TRBV3-2), with D unclear. CDR1 and CDR2 from the germline V gene are LGHDT and YNNKEL (reference sequence). The CDR3 runs 13 residues. V was clipped by 5 bases and J by 3 bases, with 7 bases between them. CDR3 loop: CASSTHYTGELFF. CDR3 in DNA: TGTGCCAGCAGCACTCACTACACCGGGGAGCTGTTTTTT.

This clone appeared a few times. V and J are TRBV12-3 or TRBV12-4 and TRBJ1-2, with D unclear. The CDR3 consists of 13 residues. Trimming cost V 3 bases and J 6 bases, with 11 bases left between them. The CDR3 DNA follows: TGTGCCAGCAGTTTGCTGGGGTGGGATGGCTACACCTTC. Encoded protein: CASSLLGWDGYTF.

In its sample, this clone was seen once. The V call is TRBV6-6, the J call TRBJ2-3; TRBD1 aligns across 8 bases. V shed 6 bases, J shed 5 bases, and the junction held 7 bases outside the gene matches. This CDR3 has 14 amino acids. CDR1 and CDR2 (germline): MNHNY, SVGAGI (reference sequence). Written as DNA, the CDR3 is TGTGCCAGCAGCAGAGGACAGGGAAAAGATACGCAGTATTTT. This translates into CASSRGQGKDTQYF.

A single count supports this clone. The V gene is TRBV30, the J gene TRBJ2-2, with D perhaps TRBD1 (6 bases). CDR3 length: 14 residues. Looked up from germline, CDR1 is GTSNPN and CDR2 is SVGIG (reference sequence). This CDR3 is CAHRVFAVTGELFF. DNA for the CDR3: TGTGCGCACAGGGTGTTCGCCGTCACCGGGGAGCTGTTTTTT. Variable domain in full (rest from reference TRBV30 and TRBJ2-2): SQTIHQWPATLVQPVGSPLSLECTVEGTSNPNLYWYRQAAGRGLQLLFYSVGIGQISSEVPQNLSASRPQDRQFILSSKKLLLSDSGFYLCAHRVFAVTGELFFGEGSRLTVL.

The chain combines TRBV2 with TRBJ2-6, with D unresolved. Trimming took off 3 bases at V and 1 base at J, with 4 bases between the two ends. This CDR3 is built from 14 residues. CDR1 and CDR2 from the germline V gene are SNHLY and FYNNEI. The CDR3 is CASSDRSGANVLTF. Written as DNA, the CDR3 is TGTGCCAGCAGTGACAGGTCTGGGGCCAACGTCCTGACTTTC.

V gene TRBV27 combines with J gene TRBJ2-4; D remains unclear. The CDR3 has 9 residues. Germline CDR1 reads MNHEY; CDR2 reads SMNVEV (reference sequence). Trimming pared 0 bases from V and 15 bases from J, leaving 3 bases between. CDR3: CASSLSAYF. In DNA, the CDR3 is TGTGCCAGCAGTTTATCCGCGTACTTC.

CDR3 sequence: CSASRTGISNQPQHF. For the CDR3, the DNA is TGCAGTGCTAGTAGGACAGGGATTAGCAATCAGCCCCAGCATTTT. The rearrangement joins TRBV20-1 to TRBJ1-5, with 8 bases matching TRBD1. Germline V lookup: CDR1 DFQATT, CDR2 SNEGSKA (reference sequence). There are 15 residues in the CDR3. V dropped 3 bases and J dropped 0; count of bases not matched to a gene: 4.

The V call is TRBV9, the J call TRBJ2-3; D is possibly TRBD1 (6 bases). Germline-derived CDR1 and CDR2 are SGDLS and YYNGEE. Trimming took 4 bases from V and 4 from J, leaving 10 bases between them. The CDR3 has 13 amino acids. The CDR3 region is CASSPRGSDTQYF. The CDR3 DNA follows: TGTGCCAGCAGCCCGAGGGGGTCAGATACGCAGTATTTT.

This clone was seen only a few times. The chain recombines TRBV5-1 with TRBJ2-7; D is undetermined. CDR1 is SGHRS, CDR2 YFSETQ, per germline. V was pared by 4 bases and J by 7 bases, with 24 bases between. The CDR3 covers 16 residues. The CDR3 sequence is CASSPRIDTPWWEQYF. Here the CDR3 DNA reads TGCGCCAGCAGCCCGAGGATCGACACTCCGTGGTGGGAGCAGTACTTC. Drawing the rest from reference TRBV5-1 and TRBJ2-7, the complete variable domain is KAGVTQTPRYLIKTRGQQVTLSCSPISGHRSVSWYQQTPGQGLQFLFEYFSETQRNKGNFPGRFSGRQFSNSRSEMNVSTLELGDSALYLCASSPRIDTPWWEQYFGPGTRLTVT.

This chain joins TRBV28 and TRBJ2-5; D perhaps matches TRBD2 (6 bases). V lost 5 bases, J lost 1 base, and 14 bases lay in between. Germline CDR1 and CDR2: MDHEN and SYDVKM. The CDR3 is 15 amino acids. For the CDR3, the DNA is TGTGCCAGCAGTCCCCCGACTAGTTCCCAAGAGACCCAGTACTTC. Translating gives CASSPPTSSQETQYF. Full variable domain (remainder filled in from reference TRBV28 and TRBJ2-5): DVKVTQSSRYLVKRTGEKVFLECVQDMDHENMFWYRQDPGLGLRLIYFSYDVKMKEKGDIPEGYSVSREKKERFSLILESASTNQTSMYLCASSPPTSSQETQYFGPGTRLLVL.

The rearrangement links TRBV6-1 to TRBJ1-2, with TRBD1 matching over 7 bases. This CDR3 region has 19 residues. Germline CDR1 and CDR2: MNHNS and SASEGT. V shed 2 bases and J 3 bases; nucleotides not matched to a gene: 18. The CDR3, as DNA: TGTGCCAGCAGTGAAAGACGGAGGGGGCTGTTTCCTCTCTACTATGGCTACACCTTC. This translates into CASSERRRGLFPLYYGYTF.